This T cell receptor beta chain was documented in a study of blood T cell repertoires in COVID-19. Looking at the study overall: The United States, Italy and Spain provided the acute and convalescent COVID-19 samples. From T cells, B-cell-depleted T cells, or PBMCs came the material, which was cDNA or gDNA.

Ages ranged from about 18 to 100 years, with residence in 24 US areas. Authors' analysis steps: Estimation of nucleated cell counts was performed using reference gene primer amplification. Libraries were prepared by immunoSEQ multiplex PCR; TCRdb keeps only in-frame clonotypes and omits some of them. The D gene and trimming were derived from the DNA, and the V and J assignments and clone size from that table. The profile shows 190,000 or so clones, roughly 86% of them singletons. This CDR3 is built from 12 residues. V was clipped by 3 bases and J by 4 bases, with 7 bases between them. Germline-derived CDR1 and CDR2 are DFQATT and SNEGSKA (reference sequence).

The chain employs TRBV20-1 and TRBJ1-5; D is unclear. The source material was PBMCs or T cells enriched from blood (not recorded which). The receptor was isolated from a woman aged 30 to 39 who had recovered from COVID-19. The CDR3 sequence is CSASAPNQPQHF. The CDR3 coding sequence is TGCAGTGCTAGTGCCCCGAATCAGCCCCAGCATTTT.